The 20 T cell receptor beta chains in this list originate from one sample, sequenced in a study of cytomegalovirus exposure and HLA in healthy donors (dated by TCRdb to 2017 to 2019). The receptor library was made with the immunoSEQ multiplex PCR assay. For the multiplex PCR, a mixture combining 60 forward primers for TCR Vbeta segments and 13 reverse primers for TCR Jbeta segments was used. Sourced from immuneACCESS, this table was stored by TCRdb with only in-frame sequences that have V and J called. A share of the clones is absent; for the studies checked, an unresolved V gene accounts for under half, and the remainder has no known explanation. The sample includes more than 150,000 clones, with 65% to 85% observed a single time. Clones ranked in the top ten supply 1.2% to 1.5% of the sample. The sequenced sample was PBMCs. All receptors derive from a girl aged 10 to 17 in good health and CMV-seropositive.

The J gene is TRBJ2-6, the V gene TRBV11-2; D is undetermined. This CDR3 region has 19 residues. Germline V lookup: CDR1 SGHAT, CDR2 FQNNGV. The V gene lost 2 bases and the J gene lost 1 base, with 18 bases spanning the gap. The CDR3, as DNA: TGTGCCAGCAGCTTATATCGGTCCAGGTTAACTTCTGGGGCCAACGTCCTGACTTTC. Translation gives CASSLYRSRLTSGANVLTF. The full variable domain, completed using reference TRBV11-2 and TRBJ2-6, is EAGVAQSPRYKIIEKRQSVAFWCNPISGHATLYWYQQILGQGPKLLIQFQNNGVVDDSQLPKDRFSAERLKGVDSTLKIQPAKLEDSAVYLCASSLYRSRLTSGANVLTFGAGSRLTVL.

In its sample, this clone was seen a few times. V usage is TRBV23-1 and J usage is TRBJ2-7; 8 nucleotides match TRBD1. TRBV23-1 is an ORF, with its function uncertain. The CDR3 sequence is 16 residues long. Losses at the gene ends were 0 bases for V and 2 bases for J; bases not matched to a gene: 6. The chain's CDR3 is CASSQSPDRATYEQYF. The CDR3 coding sequence is TGCGCCAGCAGTCAATCCCCGGACAGGGCTACCTACGAGCAGTACTTC.

The chain has TRBV18 and TRBJ2-1, with TRBD2 matching over 12 bases. Losses at the gene ends were 1 base for V and 6 bases for J; bases not matched to a gene: 4. The CDR3 runs to 16 residues. Looked up from germline, CDR1 is KGHSH and CDR2 is LQKENI. Here the CDR3 reads CASSPLSTSGSNEQFF. DNA for the CDR3: TGTGCCAGCTCACCACTGTCGACTAGCGGGAGCAATGAGCAGTTCTTC.

The gene calls are TRBV27 and TRBJ2-1; 7 nucleotides line up with TRBD2. This CDR3 region has 14 residues. The V gene's germline CDR1 is MNHEY and CDR2 SMNVEV (reference sequence). Losses at the gene ends were 2 bases for V and 4 bases for J; bases not matched to a gene: 2. The CDR3 loop is CASSLLAEYNEQFF. The DNA for the CDR3 is TGTGCCAGCAGTTTACTAGCGGAATACAATGAGCAGTTCTTC.

J is TRBJ2-1 and V is TRBV5-5, with D possibly being TRBD2 (5 bases). Trimming removed 8 bases from V and 0 bases from J, with 18 bases in between. The germline V gene has CDR1 SGHKS and CDR2 YYEKEE (reference sequence). The CDR3 length is 16 residues. This chain's CDR3 is CASRLWAVSSYNEQFF. The CDR3 DNA sequence: TGTGCCAGTCGACTATGGGCGGTGAGCTCCTACAATGAGCAGTTCTTC.

The chain couples TRBV14 to TRBJ1-4; 7 nucleotides agree with TRBD1. The germline V gene has CDR1 SGHDN and CDR2 FVKESK. V lost 2 bases to trimming and J lost 8 bases; unmatched junction nucleotides: 8. The CDR3 is made up of 15 amino acids. In DNA form, the CDR3 reads TGTGCCAGCAGCCAAAAGGACAGGCCATGGGAAAAACTGTTTTTT. Residues: CASSQKDRPWEKLFF.

This chain links TRBV6-6 with TRBJ1-2; 10 nucleotides align to TRBD1. The CDR3 has 14 amino acids. V dropped 8 bases and J dropped 2; count of bases not matched to a gene: 5. Germline CDR1 is MNHNY and CDR2 is SVGAGI (reference sequence). The CDR3 loop reads CASLRQGANYGYTF. The CDR3, as DNA: TGTGCCAGCCTTAGACAGGGGGCAAACTATGGCTACACCTTC.

J is TRBJ1-2 and V is TRBV7-9, with unresolved D. The V and J ends lost 1 base and 2 bases respectively, with 5 bases between them. Germline V gene data show CDR1 as SEHNR and CDR2 as FQNEAQ (reference sequence). The CDR3 spans 13 residues. CDR3 DNA sequence: TGTGCCAGCAGCTTAGGAGGGAACTATGGCTACACCTTC. Translation gives CASSLGGNYGYTF.

The chain uses TRBV30 and TRBJ1-6; D ambiguous. This CDR3 contains 13 residues. In germline, CDR1 is GTSNPN, CDR2 SVGIG (reference sequence). V lost 5 bases to trimming and J lost 8 bases, with 13 bases between them. The CDR3 spells CAWSRVAYSPLHF. The CDR3 DNA reads as TGTGCCTGGTCCCGGGTAGCGTATTCACCCCTCCACTTT.

The CDR3 nucleotides are TGTGCCAGCTCACCAGGTGCGGGAGAGACCCAGTACTTC. Translation: CASSPGAGETQYF. V usage is TRBV18 and J usage is TRBJ2-5; D may be TRBD2 (5 bases). CDR1 and CDR2 (germline): KGHSH, LQKENI. The CDR3 is made up of 13 amino acids. Trimming took 2 bases from V and 4 from J, leaving 8 bases between them. The whole variable domain, filled in from reference TRBV18 and TRBJ2-5, reads NAGVMQNPRHLVRRRGQEARLRCSPMKGHSHVYWYRQLPEEGLKFMVYLQKENIIDESGMPKERFSAEFPKEGPSILRIQQVVRGDSAAYFCASSPGAGETQYFGPGTRLLVL.

The rearrangement joins TRBV2 to TRBJ1-1; TRBD1 might be the D (5 bases). V was pared by 4 bases and J by 10 bases, with 13 bases between. Per the germline V gene, CDR1 is SNHLY and CDR2 is FYNNEI. The CDR3 has 12 amino acids. The CDR3 region is CASSVSGGGAFF. The CDR3 DNA sequence: TGTGCCAGCAGTGTATCTGGGGGAGGAGCTTTCTTT. Full variable domain (outside the CDR3, taken from reference TRBV2 and TRBJ1-1): EPEVTQTPSHQVTQMGQEVILRCVPISNHLYFYWYRQILGQKVEFLVSFYNNEISEKSEIFDDQFSVERPDGSNFTLKIRSTKLEDSAMYFCASSVSGGGAFFGQGTRLTVV.

This clone was observed a few times. CDR3 residues: CASSSVGGTFNVLTF. CDR3 coding DNA: TGTGCCAGCAGCTCGGTAGGCGGGACCTTCAACGTCCTGACTTTC. The chain recombines TRBV7-8 with TRBJ2-6; D is possibly TRBD2 (6 bases). With 4 bases removed from V and 9 bases from J, the gap between germline ends came to 16 bases. Germline V lookup: CDR1 SGHVS, CDR2 FQNEAQ. The CDR3 has 15 amino acids.

This chain connects TRBV11-2 to TRBJ2-7, with TRBD1 identical over 11 bases. The V gene's germline CDR1 is SGHAT and CDR2 FQNNGV. The CDR3 contains 16 residues. Unmatched junction bases numbered 11, after V lost 4 bases and J lost 6 bases. The CDR3 loop reads CASSSHGGTGGSEQYF. The CDR3 nucleotides are TGTGCCAGCAGCTCCCATGGGGGGACAGGGGGGAGCGAGCAGTACTTC.

The sample holds one count of this clone. This chain uses TRBV27 with TRBJ1-2; 7 bases are a match to TRBD1. CDR1 is MNHEY, CDR2 SMNVEV, per germline (reference sequence). Trimming at V came to 3 bases and at J to 2 bases, leaving 3 bases not matched to a gene. CDR3 length: 14 residues. The CDR3 DNA is TGTGCCAGCAGTTTGGCGGGACAGAACTATGGCTACACCTTC. Its translation is CASSLAGQNYGYTF.

The rearrangement links TRBV7-9 to TRBJ1-4, with TRBD1 matching over 7 bases. The CDR3 loop spans 15 amino acids. The J segment lost 3 bases and the V segment lost 1 base, leaving 2 bases of the junction unmatched. The germline V gene has CDR1 SEHNR and CDR2 FQNEAQ (reference sequence). CDR3 nucleotides: TGTGCCAGCAGCTTAGGCAGGGGGTCTAATGAAAAACTGTTTTTT. Translating gives CASSLGRGSNEKLFF.

The chain uses TRBV18 and TRBJ2-6, with D unclear. Germline V lookup: CDR1 KGHSH, CDR2 LQKENI. The V end was cut by 2 bases, the J end by 0 bases, with 8 bases between. The CDR3 is 16 amino acids. CDR3 sequence (DNA): TGTGCCAGCTCACCAGGAGCCGGCTCTGGGGCCAACGTCCTGACTTTC. Encoded protein: CASSPGAGSGANVLTF. Drawing the rest from reference TRBV18 and TRBJ2-6, the complete variable domain is NAGVMQNPRHLVRRRGQEARLRCSPMKGHSHVYWYRQLPEEGLKFMVYLQKENIIDESGMPKERFSAEFPKEGPSILRIQQVVRGDSAAYFCASSPGAGSGANVLTFGAGSRLTVL.

The J gene is TRBJ2-5, the V gene TRBV9; the match to TRBD1 covers 9 bases. Per germline, CDR1 SGDLS and CDR2 YYNGEE. The CDR3 sequence is 15 residues long. The trim removed 4 bases at V and 2 bases at J, leaving 6 bases unmatched. CDR3 in amino acids: CASSFRDREQETQYF. In DNA, the CDR3 is TGTGCCAGCAGCTTCCGGGACAGGGAGCAAGAGACCCAGTACTTC.

V and J are TRBV5-1 and TRBJ1-3; TRBD1 agrees at 7 bases. The CDR3 is 16 residues long. Losses at the gene ends were 4 bases for V and 3 bases for J; bases not matched to a gene: 10. CDR1 and CDR2 (germline): SGHRS, YFSETQ. Here the CDR3 reads CASSPTGRAYGNTIYF. As DNA, the CDR3 is TGCGCCAGCAGCCCGACAGGGCGCGCATATGGAAACACCATATATTTT.

In this sample, this clone turned up a few times. This chain joins TRBV5-1 and TRBJ1-4; D is unclear. Germline values: CDR1 SGHRS, CDR2 YFSETQ. V was shortened by 2 bases and J by 0 bases, with 5 bases between the two germline ends. This CDR3 has 14 residues. Written as DNA, the CDR3 is TGCGCCAGCAGCTTACTGACAACTAATGAAAAACTGTTTTTT. It translates to CASSLLTTNEKLFF.

As regards this clone: One junction end disagrees with the germline gene, perhaps due to a read error. The chain uses TRBV7-2 and TRBJ1-2; D is undetermined. The germline V gene encodes CDR1 SGHTA and CDR2 FQGNSA. This CDR3 has 14 amino acids. CDR3 residues: CATSKLAQTGGYTF. The CDR3 nucleotides are TGTGCCACCAGCAAATTGGCCCAAACGGGAGGCTACACCTTC. Together with reference TRBV7-2 and TRBJ1-2, the CDR3 gives the full variable domain: GAGVSQSPSNKVTEKGKDVELRCDPISGHTALYWYRQSLGQGLEFLIYFQGNSAPDKSGLPSDRFSAERTGGSVSTLTIQRTQQEDSAVYLCATSKLAQTGGYTFGSGTRLTVV.